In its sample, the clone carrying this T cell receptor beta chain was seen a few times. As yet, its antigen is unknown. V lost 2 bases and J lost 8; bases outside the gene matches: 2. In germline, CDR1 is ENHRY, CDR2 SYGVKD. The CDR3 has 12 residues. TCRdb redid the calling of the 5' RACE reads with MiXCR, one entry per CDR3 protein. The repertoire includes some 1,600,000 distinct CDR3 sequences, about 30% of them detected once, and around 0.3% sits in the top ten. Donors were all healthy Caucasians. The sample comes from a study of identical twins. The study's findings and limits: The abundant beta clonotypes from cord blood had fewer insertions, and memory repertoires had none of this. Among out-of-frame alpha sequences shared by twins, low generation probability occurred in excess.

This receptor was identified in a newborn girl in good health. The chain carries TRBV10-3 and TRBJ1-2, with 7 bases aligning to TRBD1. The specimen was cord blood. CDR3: CAISEDRVGYTF. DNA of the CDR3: TGTGCCATCAGTGAGGACAGGGTGGGCTACACCTTC.